This T cell receptor (beta chain) was documented in a study of blood T cells in healthy people across ages. Alongside a J-beta primer mix, a sample-barcoded 5' primer served in a second PCR lasting about 7 to 12 cycles. A single record per CDR3 protein comes from TCRdb applying MiXCR to the 5' RACE reads. The table records 1.5 million to 2 million distinct CDR3 sequences, 28% of them present only once. The CDR3 length is 10 residues. The germline V and J ends were trimmed by 7 bases and 9 bases, with 7 bases remaining between them. This clonotype was observed at least ten times. The sequence came from a woman aged 25 to 39 in good health. The sequenced sample consisted of blood. The gene calls are TRBV12-3 or TRBV12-4 and TRBJ2-1; D unclear. This chain's CDR3 is CASKRVEQFF. The DNA for the CDR3 is TGTGCCAGCAAAAGGGTTGAGCAGTTCTTC.